Listed here are 27 T cell receptor beta chains from one sample, sequenced in a study of T cells of healthy individuals. TCRdb called the 5' RACE reads again in MiXCR, with one record for every CDR3 protein. Here the sample spans about 96,000 distinct CDR3 sequences, roughly a sixth being singletons. The receptor set was obtained from a human donor in good health.

The chain couples TRBV28 to TRBJ2-5; 8 nucleotides match TRBD2. The germline V gene encodes CDR1 MDHEN and CDR2 SYDVKM. The V gene end was trimmed by 7 bases and the J gene end by 2 bases; junction bases not matched to a gene: 9. CDR3 length: 15 residues. This CDR3 is CASKKAGASQETQYF. CDR3 bases: TGTGCCAGCAAGAAAGCGGGGGCATCACAAGAGACCCAGTACTTC.

This chain links TRBV29-1 with TRBJ1-1; 9 bases are a match to TRBD1. The CDR3 runs to 12 residues. J lost 6 bases, V lost 5 bases, and 4 bases had no gene match. Germline V gene lookup returns CDR1 SQVTM and CDR2 ANQGSEA. CDR3 amino acids: CSVQQGAPEAFF. Written as DNA, the CDR3 is TGCAGCGTTCAACAGGGGGCCCCTGAAGCTTTCTTT.

The CDR3 sequence: CAISPSGSPDTQYF. The DNA of the CDR3 is TGTGCCATCAGTCCAAGCGGGAGTCCAGATACGCAGTATTTT. J is TRBJ2-3 and V is TRBV10-3, with 8 bases matching TRBD2. The CDR3 spans 14 residues. After removal of 5 bases from V and 4 bases from J, the junction contained 5 bases not matched to a gene. Germline V gene lookup returns CDR1 ENHRY and CDR2 SYGVKD.

V is TRBV29-1 and J is TRBJ2-1; D assignment may be TRBD1 or TRBD2 (5 bases each). V shed 4 bases and J shed 5 bases, with 9 bases lying between them. Germline-derived CDR1 and CDR2 are SQVTM and ANQGSEA. CDR3 size: 12 residues. The CDR3 DNA reads as TGCAGCGTTGTTGGGGACGACAATGAGCAGTTCTTC. Protein product: CSVVGDDNEQFF.

This clonotype was recorded a few times. This chain links TRBV3-1 with TRBJ2-3; TRBD2 matches 9 bases. In germline, CDR1 is LGHDT, CDR2 YNNKEL (reference sequence). Trimming at V came to 4 bases and at J to 3 bases, leaving 8 bases not matched to a gene. The CDR3 has 16 amino acids. The CDR3 nucleotides are TGTGCCAGCAGCCCAGGGGTGACTAGCGGTACAGATACGCAGTATTTT. Translation gives CASSPGVTSGTDTQYF.

The genes are TRBV7-2 and TRBJ2-7; 7 positions match TRBD2. Unmatched junction bases numbered 9, after V lost 5 bases and J lost 5 bases. The CDR3 runs 14 residues. Germline values: CDR1 SGHTA, CDR2 FQGNSA. CDR3 sequence: CASSRPGRINEQYF. The CDR3 DNA sequence: TGTGCCAGCAGCCGACCCGGGAGGATCAACGAGCAGTACTTC.

This clonotype showed up just a few times. The chain is built from TRBV7-9 and TRBJ2-5, with unresolved D. Between the trimmed V and J ends, which lost 3 bases and 5 bases, there was a span of 10 bases. Germline CDR1 SEHNR, CDR2 FQNEAQ (reference sequence). The CDR3 consists of 13 residues. The CDR3 loop is CASSLGVDETQYF. The DNA of the CDR3 is TGTGCCAGCAGCTTGGGTGTAGATGAGACCCAGTACTTC. Complete variable domain (other parts from reference TRBV7-9 and TRBJ2-5): DTGVSQNPRHKITKRGQNVTFRCDPISEHNRLYWYRQTLGQGPEFLTYFQNEAQLEKSRLLSDRFSAERPKGSFSTLEIQRTEQGDSAMYLCASSLGVDETQYFGPGTRLLVL.

This clonotype was detected a few times. V is TRBV6-2 or TRBV6-3 and J is TRBJ2-3; TRBD2 matches 10 bases. The CDR3 runs 14 residues. V shed 5 bases, J shed 4 bases, and the junction held 3 bases outside the gene matches. Germline lookup yields CDR1 MNHEY and CDR2 SVGEGT. CDR3 in amino acids: CASSQGTSADTQYF. CDR3 DNA: TGTGCCAGCAGTCAAGGGACTAGCGCAGATACGCAGTATTTT.

The CDR3 region is CASSLWTSGAHNEQFF. The CDR3 coding sequence is TGTGCCAGCAGTTTATGGACTAGCGGAGCCCACAATGAGCAGTTCTTC. The chain uses TRBV28 and TRBJ2-1, with 9 bases aligning to TRBD2. V shed 0 bases, J shed 5 bases, and the junction held 5 bases outside the gene matches. The CDR3 has 16 residues. The germline gives CDR1 MDHEN, CDR2 SYDVKM.

This chain connects TRBV20-1 to TRBJ2-5; TRBD2 is a possible D gene (6 bases). The CDR3 totals 14 residues. V was shortened by 5 bases and J by 4 bases, with 17 bases between the two germline ends. Germline values: CDR1 DFQATT, CDR2 SNEGSKA (reference sequence). The CDR3 sequence is CSAPSRGKGETQYF. In DNA, the CDR3 is TGCAGTGCTCCCTCTCGCGGGAAAGGAGAGACCCAGTACTTC.

This sequence joins TRBV28 and TRBJ1-5; 11 bases agree with TRBD1. After removal of 6 bases from V and 6 bases from J, the junction contained 10 bases not matched to a gene. In germline, CDR1 is MDHEN, CDR2 SYDVKM. The CDR3 length is 16 residues. As DNA, the CDR3 is TGTGCCAGCAGCTCCGGACAGGGGGCTTTATTTCAGCCCCAGCATTTT. It codes for CASSSGQGALFQPQHF.

The chain joins TRBV4-2 to TRBJ2-7, with 9 positions matching TRBD1. With 0 bases clipped from V and 5 bases from J, the junction kept 8 bases outside the gene matches. The germline CDR1 and CDR2 sequences are LGHNA and YNFKEQ. The CDR3 is 16 residues long. The CDR3 is CASSQEEGQGWNEQYF. The DNA for the CDR3 is TGTGCCAGCAGCCAAGAGGAAGGACAGGGGTGGAACGAGCAGTACTTC.

This clonotype was seen once. This sequence joins TRBV4-1 and TRBJ2-1; the D gene is possibly TRBD2 (7 bases). Germline V gene lookup returns CDR1 MGHRA and CDR2 YSYEKL. The CDR3 has 17 amino acids. V was pared by 0 bases and J by 2 bases, with 14 bases between. The CDR3 bases are TGCGCCAGCAGCCAAGAGGGAGGGGAGGGGGCCTACAATGAGCAGTTCTTC. It encodes CASSQEGGEGAYNEQFF.

The rearrangement links TRBV28 to TRBJ2-7, with a weak D call TRBD1 (6 bases). The CDR3 has 11 amino acids. V was trimmed by 6 bases and J by 6 bases, leaving 9 bases between them. Germline values: CDR1 MDHEN, CDR2 SYDVKM. The CDR3 DNA is TGTGCCAGCAGCCCAGGGGTCGAGCAGTACTTC. Translation gives CASSPGVEQYF.

About this clonotype: A single base separates this from a much larger clone, so it may be a read error. The chain joins TRBV6-2 or TRBV6-3 to TRBJ2-5, with D tentatively TRBD1 (5 bases). Germline CDR1 reads MNHEY; CDR2 reads SVGEGT. The CDR3 covers 15 residues. The CDR3 DNA is TGTGCCAGCACCTCACCGACAGTATACCAAGAGACCAAGTACTTC. It yields the protein CASTSPTVYQETKYF.

Many counts were recorded for this clonotype. The J gene is TRBJ2-1, the V gene TRBV3-1; D unresolved. Trimming took 0 bases from V and 5 from J, leaving 5 bases between them. The CDR3 has 13 amino acids. Germline V CDR1 and CDR2: LGHDT, YNNKEL (reference sequence). The CDR3 nucleotides read TGTGCCAGCAGCCAAGAATACGACAATGAGCAGTTCTTC. It is translated as CASSQEYDNEQFF.

This clonotype was detected only a few times. V gene TRBV19 combines with J gene TRBJ2-2, with TRBD1 matching 8 bases. The CDR3 totals 16 residues. Germline CDR1 is LNHDA and CDR2 is SQIVND (reference sequence). J was trimmed by 1 base and V by 5 bases; bases with no gene match: 6. CDR3 sequence (DNA): TGTGCCAGTAGTTTGACAGGGGCGGTGAACACCGGGGAGCTGTTTTTT. It yields the protein CASSLTGAVNTGELFF.

This clonotype was recorded many times. The V and J genes are TRBV2 and TRBJ2-7; no firm D call. Trimming left V 4 bases short and J 7 bases short, with 8 bases between. Germline V gene data show CDR1 as SNHLY and CDR2 as FYNNEI. The CDR3 contains 11 residues. The CDR3 here is CASSATGEQYF. CDR3 DNA sequence: TGTGCCAGCAGTGCAACGGGTGAGCAGTACTTC.

The genes are TRBV9 and TRBJ2-7; tentative D call: TRBD1 (6 bases). Germline lookup yields CDR1 SGDLS and CDR2 YYNGEE. Between the trimmed V and J ends, which lost 0 bases and 6 bases, there was a span of 16 bases. The CDR3 consists of 15 residues. The CDR3 DNA reads as TGTGCCAGCAGCGTAGACCCCCGGACAGATTCCGAGCAGTACTTC. The encoded protein is CASSVDPRTDSEQYF.

This sequence joins TRBV20-1 and TRBJ1-1; a possible D gene is TRBD1 (6 bases). The germline V and J ends were trimmed by 4 bases and 7 bases, with 16 bases remaining between them. CDR1 DFQATT and CDR2 SNEGSKA come from the germline V gene (reference sequence). The CDR3 covers 13 residues. The CDR3: CSATRGGTGEAFF. CDR3 DNA: TGCAGTGCTACGAGGGGGGGCACTGGTGAAGCTTTCTTT.

The rearrangement joins TRBV27 to TRBJ2-5; 9 bases map to TRBD1. The CDR3 consists of 14 residues. V was pared by 5 bases and J by 5 bases, with 6 bases of the junction left unmatched. Germline V lookup: CDR1 MNHEY, CDR2 SMNVEV (reference sequence). CDR3 nucleotides: TGTGCCAGCAGTGCCACAGGGGGCTGGGAGACCCAGTACTTC. Amino acid sequence: CASSATGGWETQYF.

The chain couples TRBV7-2 to TRBJ1-5, with no clear D. With 4 bases removed from V and 0 bases from J, the gap between germline ends came to 10 bases. This CDR3 is built from 15 residues. Germline V CDR1 and CDR2: SGHTA, FQGNSA. The CDR3 reads CASSSTLNSNQPQHF. The CDR3 DNA reads as TGTGCCAGCAGCTCGACATTGAATAGCAATCAGCCCCAGCATTTT.

This clonotype appeared a few times. The CDR3 is CASSARDSPSPLHF. In DNA form, the CDR3 reads TGTGCCAGCAGCGCCCGGGACAGTCCTTCACCCCTCCACTTT. The chain uses TRBV7-2 and TRBJ1-6, with TRBD1 identical over 7 bases. Per germline, CDR1 SGHTA and CDR2 FQGNSA. The J segment lost 9 bases and the V segment lost 5 bases, leaving 7 bases of the junction unmatched. The CDR3 sequence is 14 residues long.

The chain combines TRBV25-1 with TRBJ1-1; TRBD1 might be the D (6 bases). V dropped 6 bases and J dropped 6 bases, with 20 bases sitting between them. This CDR3 has 15 amino acids. Germline V gene sequence: CDR1 MGHDK, CDR2 SYGVNS. Here the CDR3 reads CASRRNQGSRAEAFF. The CDR3, as DNA: TGTGCCAGCAGGCGGAATCAGGGGAGTAGGGCTGAAGCTTTCTTT.

In its sample, this clonotype was seen a few times. This rearrangement joins TRBV3-1 to TRBJ2-7; 8 nucleotides align to TRBD1. V gave up 4 bases and J gave up 4 bases; unmatched junction bases: 9. The CDR3 totals 15 residues. Germline loops: CDR1 LGHDT, CDR2 YNNKEL (reference sequence). Here the CDR3 reads CASSRGTGSIYEQYF. The CDR3 coding sequence is TGTGCCAGCAGCCGAGGGACAGGCAGCATATACGAGCAGTACTTC.

This clonotype was detected only a few times. The rearrangement links TRBV18 to TRBJ2-1; a weak D match, TRBD2 (6 bases). The length of the CDR3 is 16 residues. Trimming shortened V by 3 bases and J by 0 bases, and 12 bases separated the two germline ends. Germline assignment: CDR1 KGHSH and CDR2 LQKENI. As DNA, the CDR3 is TGTGCCAGCTCACCGGGGGACTCCAGCTCCTACAATGAGCAGTTCTTC. Protein: CASSPGDSSSYNEQFF.

This clonotype has just a few counts. The chain combines TRBV27 with TRBJ2-7; D ambiguous. V was trimmed by 0 bases and J by 5 bases, leaving 8 bases between them. Germline CDR1 reads MNHEY; CDR2 reads SMNVEV (reference sequence). The CDR3 runs 13 residues. CDR3 sequence: CASSLSGYHEQYF. The CDR3 nucleotides read TGTGCCAGCAGTTTATCAGGTTACCACGAGCAGTACTTC.